The clone carrying this TCR beta chain was detected many times. The antigen is undetermined. TCR beta CDR3 region amplification was performed from RNA transcripts. The HTBI primer set served for first-round RT-PCR of the TCR CDR3. Using its own MiXCR run on the multiplex PCR reads, TCRdb lists one record per CDR3 protein. This table holds 500,000 or so distinct CDR3 sequences, around 15% found once. Lactation, pregnancy, other autoimmune disease or uncontrolled infection excluded patients. This entry is derived from a study of T cells in Graves' hyperthyroidism and ophthalmopathy. Study outcomes and limitations: Ophthalmopathy was told apart from stable hyperthyroidism by a 13 V-J model. Researchers found most expanded thyroid clonotypes above 0.001 in blood as well.

Sequenced: blood. The receptor was isolated from a woman in her twenties or thirties with Graves' ophthalmopathy.

The DNA for the CDR3 is TGTGCCATCAGTGAGTCTAGCGGGAGAAGCACAGATACGCAGTATTTT. This encodes CAISESSGRSTDTQYF. The J gene is TRBJ2-3, the V gene TRBV10-3; 9 bases align to TRBD2. V lost 0 bases to trimming and J lost 0 bases; unmatched junction nucleotides: 1. Germline-derived CDR1 and CDR2 are ENHRY and SYGVKD. The CDR3 consists of 16 residues.